These 26 T cell receptor beta chains came from one sample sequenced in a study of Graves' ophthalmopathy and Graves' hyperthyroidism. RNA transcripts were the source from which TCR beta CDR3 regions were amplified. Second-round multiplex PCR came after a first-round RT-PCR that employed HTBI primers. TCRdb redid the calling of the multiplex PCR reads with MiXCR, one entry per CDR3 protein. The table has roughly 1.1 million distinct CDR3 sequences, roughly 35% seen once. The specimen was peripheral blood or thyroid tissue (not recorded which). Receptors were obtained from an adult man with Graves' hyperthyroidism.

In this sample, this clonotype turned up many times. V and J are TRBV15 and TRBJ2-5; 8 bases map to TRBD2. The CDR3 spans 15 residues. Germline V gene sequence: CDR1 LNHNV, CDR2 YYDKDF (reference sequence). V trimming: 5 bases; J trimming: 4 bases; junction bases outside the gene matches: 9. This CDR3 is CATSHGGGPAETQYF. The CDR3 DNA follows: TGTGCCACCAGCCACGGGGGGGGTCCGGCAGAGACCCAGTACTTC.

This chain uses TRBV6-6 with TRBJ1-1; D is ambiguous. CDR1 MNHNY and CDR2 SVGAGI come from the germline V gene (reference sequence). The CDR3 has 13 amino acids. V shed 2 bases and J shed 10 bases, with 14 bases lying between them. This CDR3 reads CASSYAAPGGAFF. The CDR3 DNA reads as TGTGCCAGCAGTTACGCTGCCCCGGGAGGAGCTTTCTTT.

This chain joins TRBV7-6 and TRBJ2-5; D is ambiguous. The V end lost 6 bases, the J end lost 5 bases, and 28 bases lay between the germline ends. The CDR3 is 18 residues long. From germline, CDR1 is SGHVS and CDR2 FNYEAQ. The chain's CDR3 is CASRPLRISGYPWETQYF. As DNA, the CDR3 is TGTGCCAGCAGGCCATTACGGATAAGTGGTTACCCCTGGGAGACCCAGTACTTC.

J is TRBJ2-7 and V is TRBV6-2 or TRBV6-3, with 12 positions matching TRBD1. With 5 bases clipped from V and 6 bases from J, the junction kept 11 bases outside the gene matches. Per germline, CDR1 MNHEY and CDR2 SVGEGT. The CDR3 covers 16 residues. The CDR3 coding sequence is TGTGCCAGCAGTCTTATTCTGCCGGGACAGGGGGCCGAGCAGTACTTC. This gives the protein CASSLILPGQGAEQYF.

The rearrangement uses TRBV6-5 and TRBJ1-3; D is possibly TRBD1 (5 bases). The V gene's germline CDR1 is MNHEY and CDR2 SVGAGI. Deletions cut 2 bases from V and 8 bases from J, with 31 bases between. The CDR3 totals 20 residues. The CDR3 protein is CASSYRGSGLLGLLVDTIYF. The DNA for the CDR3 is TGTGCCAGCAGTTACCGGGGGTCGGGACTGCTGGGGCTGCTGGTAGACACCATATATTTT.

Comments on this clonotype: Compared with germline, one end of the junction differs, possibly owing to a read error. The chain has TRBV7-3 and TRBJ1-2, with 7 bases lining up with TRBD1. Germline CDR1 is SGHTA and CDR2 is FQGTGA. The length of the CDR3 is 12 residues. In nucleotides, the CDR3 is TGTGCCAGCAGCGCCAAAACAGGGGCGCACTACTTC. Its protein product is CASSAKTGAHYF.

The V and J genes are TRBV7-9 and TRBJ1-1, with D perhaps TRBD1 (6 bases). The CDR3 length is 14 residues. The germline V and J ends were trimmed by 8 bases and 1 base, with 14 bases remaining between them. CDR1 is SEHNR, CDR2 FQNEAQ, per germline (reference sequence). CDR3 DNA: TGTGCCAGCTTCCAGGGGCGGGGGAACACTGAAGCTTTCTTT. It encodes CASFQGRGNTEAFF. The complete variable domain, with remaining parts taken from reference TRBV7-9 and TRBJ1-1, reads DTGVSQNPRHKITKRGQNVTFRCDPISEHNRLYWYRQTLGQGPEFLTYFQNEAQLEKSRLLSDRFSAERPKGSFSTLEIQRTEQGDSAMYLCASFQGRGNTEAFFGQGTRLTVV.

A note on this clonotype: No DNA is shown, since the ends of the CDR3 on it are uncertain; the CDR3 is the one TCRdb lists. The chain recombines TRBV29-1 with TRBJ1-4; TRBD1, the table's D call, was not compared with the DNA. The CDR3 extends over 13 residues, inclusive of both ends. Germline-derived CDR1 and CDR2 are SQVTM and ANQGSEA. This CDR3 reads CSVGTPVMKNCFF.

This chain uses TRBV12-3 or TRBV12-4 with TRBJ1-5, with a possible D match to TRBD1 (6 bases). The CDR3 loop spans 15 amino acids. Trimming shortened V by 3 bases and J by 6 bases, and 15 bases separated the two germline ends. The CDR3 DNA follows: TGTGCCAGCAGTTTCAGGTCAGGGGTGGGTCAGCCCCAGCATTTT. It yields the protein CASSFRSGVGQPQHF.

Remarks on this clonotype: An end of the junction differs from the germline gene, which may be a read error. The CDR3 sequence is CASSIAQAAVTEELFF. CDR3 DNA sequence: TGTGCCAGTAGTATAGCACAGGCGGCGGTCACCGAGGAGCTGTTTTTT. The V and J genes are TRBV19 and TRBJ2-2; weak D call: TRBD1 (5 bases). Per germline, CDR1 LNHDA and CDR2 SQIVND (reference sequence). CDR3 size: 16 residues. Full variable domain (missing parts from reference TRBV19 and TRBJ2-2): DGGITQSPKYLFRKEGQNVTLSCEQNLNHDAMYWYRQDPGQGLRLIYYSQIVNDFQKGDIAEGYSVSREKKESFPLTVTSAQKNPTAFYLCASSIAQAAVTEELFFGEGSRLTVL.

To note about this clonotype: A much larger clone lies one base from this, so it may be a read error. The chain employs TRBV7-2 and TRBJ1-6; D is possibly TRBD1 (5 bases). CDR1 SGHTA and CDR2 FQGNSA come from the germline V gene. The CDR3 totals 16 residues. This chain's CDR3 is CASSQDGSMDNSLLHF. The CDR3 DNA reads as TGCGCCAGCAGCCAAGACGGCTCCATGGACAATTCACTCCTCCACTTT. Full variable domain (outside the CDR3, taken from reference TRBV7-2 and TRBJ1-6): GAGVSQSPSNKVTEKGKDVELRCDPISGHTALYWYRQSLGQGLEFLIYFQGNSAPDKSGLPSDRFSAERTGGSVSTLTIQRTQQEDSAVYLCASSQDGSMDNSLLHFGNGTRLTVT.

CDR3 coding DNA: TGCAGCGCGGGGGGGGACGGTCAGCCCCAGCATTTT. Its protein product is CSAGGDGQPQHF. The gene calls are TRBV29-1 and TRBJ1-5, with D possibly matching TRBD1 (5 bases). The V gene lost 7 bases and the J gene lost 6 bases, with 13 bases spanning the gap. CDR3 length: 12 residues. CDR1 is SQVTM and CDR2 is ANQGSEA in the germline V gene.

The chain carries TRBV6-5 and TRBJ1-1; unclear D gene. Between the trimmed V and J ends, which lost 2 bases and 3 bases, there was a span of 16 bases. The CDR3 has 16 residues. Germline assignment: CDR1 MNHEY and CDR2 SVGAGI. The CDR3 protein is CASSYIRSEWYTEAFF. Here the CDR3 DNA reads TGTGCCAGCAGTTACATAAGGAGTGAGTGGTACACTGAAGCTTTCTTT.

The chain links TRBV28 to TRBJ2-7, with D unclear. This CDR3 has 12 amino acids. Germline values: CDR1 MDHEN, CDR2 SYDVKM. Trimming cost V 2 bases and J 5 bases, with 7 bases left between them. The CDR3 sequence is CASSLPRNEQYF. Written as DNA, the CDR3 is TGTGCCAGCAGTTTACCTCGGAACGAGCAGTACTTC.

In its sample, this clonotype was seen many times. This chain links TRBV5-1 with TRBJ1-2, with TRBD1 identical over 7 bases. V lost 4 bases and J lost 6; bases outside the gene matches: 6. The CDR3 is made up of 13 amino acids. The germline gives CDR1 SGHRS, CDR2 YFSETQ. The CDR3 spells CASSRDRVDGYTF. The CDR3 DNA reads as TGCGCCAGCAGCCGTGACAGGGTAGATGGCTACACCTTC.

This clonotype has a count of ten or more. The rearrangement uses TRBV20-1 and TRBJ2-7, with a weak D call TRBD1 (6 bases). V was shortened by 2 bases and J by 2 bases, with 10 bases between the two germline ends. Germline CDR1 reads DFQATT; CDR2 reads SNEGSKA (reference sequence). The CDR3 extends over 13 amino acids. CDR3 bases: TGCAGTGCTAGACAGGGGATGACCTACGAGCAGTACTTC. Its protein product is CSARQGMTYEQYF.

This clonotype was seen a few times. J is TRBJ1-6 and V is TRBV7-9, with D unresolved. Germline V gene sequence: CDR1 SEHNR, CDR2 FQNEAQ (reference sequence). This CDR3 is built from 16 residues. Trimming removed 5 bases at V and 0 bases at J, with 11 bases between. This chain's CDR3 is CASSQFSHSYNSPLHF. In DNA form, the CDR3 reads TGTGCCAGCAGCCAGTTTAGCCACTCCTATAATTCACCCCTCCACTTT.

The chain combines TRBV30 with TRBJ1-2; no clear D. Germline CDR1 reads GTSNPN; CDR2 reads SVGIG (reference sequence). The CDR3 spans 11 residues. V lost 0 bases, J lost 7 bases, and 6 bases lay in between. The CDR3 protein is CAWSVAGGYTF. The CDR3 region has the DNA TGTGCCTGGAGTGTCGCGGGTGGCTACACCTTC. The full variable domain, in which reference TRBV30 and TRBJ1-2 provide the parts outside the CDR3, is SQTIHQWPATLVQPVGSPLSLECTVEGTSNPNLYWYRQAAGRGLQLLFYSVGIGQISSEVPQNLSASRPQDRQFILSSKKLLLSDSGFYLCAWSVAGGYTFGSGTRLTVV.

In this sample, this clonotype turned up a few times. The rearrangement links TRBV24-1 to TRBJ1-5, with D maybe TRBD1 (5 bases). The length of the CDR3 is 15 residues. Looked up from germline, CDR1 is KGHDR and CDR2 is SFDVKD. V lost 11 bases and J lost 3, with 19 bases in between. In nucleotides, the CDR3 is TGTGCCAGCAGACCGCAGGGTAGAACCAATCAGCCCCAGCATTTT. Amino acid sequence: CASRPQGRTNQPQHF.

In its sample, this clonotype was seen many times. CDR3: CAISRDRLTGELFF. In DNA, the CDR3 is TGTGCCATCAGTCGGGACAGACTCACCGGGGAGCTGTTTTTT. The chain is built from TRBV10-3 and TRBJ2-2, with 7 bases aligning to TRBD1. V shed 5 bases, J shed 4 bases, and the junction held 4 bases outside the gene matches. Per germline, CDR1 ENHRY and CDR2 SYGVKD. The CDR3 spans 14 residues.

This clonotype was detected many times. The chain joins TRBV10-3 to TRBJ2-2; TRBD1 agrees at 9 bases. The J segment lost 6 bases and the V segment lost 9 bases, leaving 8 bases of the junction unmatched. The CDR3 runs 14 residues. From germline, CDR1 is ENHRY and CDR2 SYGVKD. CDR3 nucleotides: TGTGCCATTTCCGGGGACAGGGAGCCCGGGGAGCTGTTTTTT. Translation gives CAISGDREPGELFF.

This clonotype was detected a few times. The chain recombines TRBV6-4 with TRBJ1-1, with D perhaps TRBD1 (5 bases). The V end was cut by 6 bases, the J end by 4 bases, with 18 bases between. Germline values: CDR1 MRHNA, CDR2 SNTAGT. The length of the CDR3 is 15 residues. CDR3 nucleotide sequence: TGTGCCAGCAGAGCTCAGGGACTTGGAGGCACTGAAGCTTTCTTT. Encoded protein: CASRAQGLGGTEAFF.

The chain has TRBV29-1 and TRBJ2-6; D call uncertain. CDR3 length: 13 amino acids. The germline V and J ends were trimmed by 7 bases and 1 base, with 8 bases remaining between them. Germline CDR1 SQVTM, CDR2 ANQGSEA. The DNA for the CDR3 is TGCAGCGCCCTAGGTTCTGGGGCCAACGTCCTGACTTTC. Protein: CSALGSGANVLTF.

At least ten counts were recorded for this clonotype. V and J are TRBV7-2 and TRBJ1-5, with D possibly matching TRBD1 (5 bases). V was trimmed by 1 base and J by 7 bases, leaving 14 bases between them. The length of the CDR3 is 15 residues. Germline-derived CDR1 and CDR2 are SGHTA and FQGNSA. In DNA form, the CDR3 reads TGTGCCAGCAGCTTAGTCGGATCAGGGCTCCAGCCCCAGCATTTT. Protein product: CASSLVGSGLQPQHF.

This clonotype was observed many times. The chain recombines TRBV20-1 with TRBJ1-6; D perhaps matches TRBD1 (6 bases). Trimming took off 5 bases at V and 0 bases at J, with 14 bases between the two ends. The CDR3 has 16 residues. Germline loops: CDR1 DFQATT, CDR2 SNEGSKA (reference sequence). The CDR3 protein is CSAGGGTYSYNSPLHF. CDR3 coding DNA: TGCAGTGCTGGGGGCGGGACCTACTCCTATAATTCACCCCTCCACTTT.

This clonotype appeared once. Lacking the conserved final phenylalanine or tryptophan, this CDR3 likely reflects a read error. The chain joins TRBV19 to TRBJ2-2; the D is unclear. CDR1 LNHDA and CDR2 SQIVND come from the germline V gene (reference sequence). Trimming shortened V by 8 bases and J by 0 bases, and 16 bases separated the two germline ends. There are 16 residues in the CDR3. This CDR3 is CASGAATEANTGELFC. The CDR3 coding sequence is TGTGCCAGTGGCGCGGCCACAGAGGCGAACACCGGGGAGCTGTTTTGT.